This T cell receptor beta chain was documented in a study of blood T cell repertoires in COVID-19. Study as a whole: Samples came from the United States, Italy and Spain, spanning acute and convalescent COVID-19. Sources were T cells, B-cell-depleted T cells, or PBMCs; the material itself was cDNA or gDNA.

Original processing methods: For nucleated cells, counts were estimated from reference gene primer amplification. Some clones are missing from TCRdb's copy, which holds only in-frame ones; the method was immunoSEQ multiplex PCR. That table furnishes V, J and clone size, whereas the DNA furnished D and trimming. The top ten clones hold approximately 4.3% of a sample with 86,000 or so clones, around 96% of them seen once. The germline gives CDR1 SGHVS, CDR2 FNYEAQ. Between the trimmed V and J ends, which lost 0 bases and 5 bases, there was a span of 11 bases. CDR3 size: 14 residues. The sequenced material came from peripheral blood. The V gene is TRBV7-6, the J gene TRBJ2-7, with D tentatively TRBD2 (6 bases). This sequence originates from a human donor with active COVID-19. The donor label of this sample is uncertain. CDR3 coding DNA: TGTGCCAGCAGCTTAGCTGGGGGGATCGACGAGCAGTACTTC. Translated, it gives CASSLAGGIDEQYF.